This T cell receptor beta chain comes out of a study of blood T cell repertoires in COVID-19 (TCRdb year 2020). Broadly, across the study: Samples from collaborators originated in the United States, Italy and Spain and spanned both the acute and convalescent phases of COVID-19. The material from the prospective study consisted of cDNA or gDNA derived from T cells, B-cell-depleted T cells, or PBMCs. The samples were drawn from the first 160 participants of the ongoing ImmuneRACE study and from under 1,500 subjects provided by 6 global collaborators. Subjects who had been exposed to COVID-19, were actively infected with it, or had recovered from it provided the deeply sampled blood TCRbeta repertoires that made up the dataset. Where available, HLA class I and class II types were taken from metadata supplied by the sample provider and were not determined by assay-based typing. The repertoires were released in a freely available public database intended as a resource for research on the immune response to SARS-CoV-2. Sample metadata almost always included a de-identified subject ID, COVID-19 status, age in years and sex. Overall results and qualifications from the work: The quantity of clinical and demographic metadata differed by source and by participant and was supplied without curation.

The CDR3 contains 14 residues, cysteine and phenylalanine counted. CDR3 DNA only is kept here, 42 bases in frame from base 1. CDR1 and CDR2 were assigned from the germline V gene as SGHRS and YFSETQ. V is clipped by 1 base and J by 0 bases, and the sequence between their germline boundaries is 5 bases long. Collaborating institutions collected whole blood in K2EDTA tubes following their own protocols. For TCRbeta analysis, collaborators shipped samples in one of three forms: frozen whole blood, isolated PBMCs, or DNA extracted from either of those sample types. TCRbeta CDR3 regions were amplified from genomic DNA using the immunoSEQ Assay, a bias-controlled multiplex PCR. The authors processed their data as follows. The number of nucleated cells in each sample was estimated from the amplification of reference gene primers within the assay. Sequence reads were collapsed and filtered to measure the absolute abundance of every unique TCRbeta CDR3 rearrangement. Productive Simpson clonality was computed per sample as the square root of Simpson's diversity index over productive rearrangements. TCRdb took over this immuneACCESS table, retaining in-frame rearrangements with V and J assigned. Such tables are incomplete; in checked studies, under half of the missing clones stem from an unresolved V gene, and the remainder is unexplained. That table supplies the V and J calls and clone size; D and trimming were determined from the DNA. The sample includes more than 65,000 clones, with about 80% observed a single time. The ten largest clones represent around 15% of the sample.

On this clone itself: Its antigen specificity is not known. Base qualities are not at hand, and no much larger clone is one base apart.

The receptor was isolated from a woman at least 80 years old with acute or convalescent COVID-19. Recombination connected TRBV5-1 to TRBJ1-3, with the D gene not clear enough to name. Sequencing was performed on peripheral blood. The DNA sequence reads TGCGCCAGCAGCTTGACGGTCTCTGGAAACACCATATATTTT. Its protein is CASSLTVSGNTIYF.